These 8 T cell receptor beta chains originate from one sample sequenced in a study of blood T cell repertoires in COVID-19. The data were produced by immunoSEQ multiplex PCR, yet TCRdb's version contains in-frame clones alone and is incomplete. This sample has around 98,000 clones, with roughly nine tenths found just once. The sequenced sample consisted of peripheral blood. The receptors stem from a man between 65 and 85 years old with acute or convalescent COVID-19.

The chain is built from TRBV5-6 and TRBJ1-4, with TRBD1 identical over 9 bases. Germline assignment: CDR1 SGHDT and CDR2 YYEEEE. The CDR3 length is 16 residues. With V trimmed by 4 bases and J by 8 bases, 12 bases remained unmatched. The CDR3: CASSRATGGADEKLFF. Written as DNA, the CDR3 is TGTGCCAGCAGCCGGGCTACAGGGGGCGCGGACGAAAAACTGTTTTTT.

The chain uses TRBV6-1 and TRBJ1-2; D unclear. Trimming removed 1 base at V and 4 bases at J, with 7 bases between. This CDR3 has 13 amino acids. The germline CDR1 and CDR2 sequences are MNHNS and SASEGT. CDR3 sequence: CASSEVEFYGYTF. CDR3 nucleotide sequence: TGTGCCAGCAGTGAAGTAGAATTCTATGGCTACACCTTC.

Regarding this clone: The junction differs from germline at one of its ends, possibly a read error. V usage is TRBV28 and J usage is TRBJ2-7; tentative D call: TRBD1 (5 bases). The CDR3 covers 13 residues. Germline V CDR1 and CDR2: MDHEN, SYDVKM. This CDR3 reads CASNLGARGEQYF. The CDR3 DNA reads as TGTGCCAGCAATTTAGGGGCGAGAGGCGAGCAGTACTTC.

CDR3 bases: TGTGCCTGGAGTCCACAGTCAGGGCACTATGGCTACACCTTC. Translated: CAWSPQSGHYGYTF. The V call is TRBV30, the J call TRBJ1-2; D is possibly TRBD1 (5 bases). Germline V gene sequence: CDR1 GTSNPN, CDR2 SVGIG (reference sequence). V dropped 2 bases and J dropped 3 bases, with 13 bases sitting between them. The CDR3 contains 14 residues.

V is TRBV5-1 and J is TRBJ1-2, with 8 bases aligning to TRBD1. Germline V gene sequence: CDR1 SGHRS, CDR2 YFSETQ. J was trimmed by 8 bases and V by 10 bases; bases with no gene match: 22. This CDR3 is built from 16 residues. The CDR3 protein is CASKGVLGQELEGYTF. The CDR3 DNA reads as TGCGCCTCAAAGGGTGTGTTGGGACAGGAGTTGGAGGGCTACACCTTC.

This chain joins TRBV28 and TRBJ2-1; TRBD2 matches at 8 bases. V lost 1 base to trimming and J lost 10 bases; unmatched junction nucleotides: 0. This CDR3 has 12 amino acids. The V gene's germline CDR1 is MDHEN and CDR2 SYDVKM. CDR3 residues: CASSLSGGEQFF. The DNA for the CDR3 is TGTGCCAGCAGTTTATCGGGGGGGGAGCAGTTCTTC.

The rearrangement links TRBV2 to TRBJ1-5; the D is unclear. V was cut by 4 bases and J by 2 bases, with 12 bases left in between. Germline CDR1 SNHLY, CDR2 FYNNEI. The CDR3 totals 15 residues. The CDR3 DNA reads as TGTGCCAGCAGTGTCACCCGCTATGGCAATCAGCCCCAGCATTTT. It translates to CASSVTRYGNQPQHF.

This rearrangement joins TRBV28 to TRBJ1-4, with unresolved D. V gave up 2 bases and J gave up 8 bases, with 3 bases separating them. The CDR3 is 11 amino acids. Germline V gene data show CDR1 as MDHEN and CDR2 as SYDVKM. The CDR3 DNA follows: TGTGCCAGCAGTTTACGGGAAAAACTGTTTTTT. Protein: CASSLREKLFF.